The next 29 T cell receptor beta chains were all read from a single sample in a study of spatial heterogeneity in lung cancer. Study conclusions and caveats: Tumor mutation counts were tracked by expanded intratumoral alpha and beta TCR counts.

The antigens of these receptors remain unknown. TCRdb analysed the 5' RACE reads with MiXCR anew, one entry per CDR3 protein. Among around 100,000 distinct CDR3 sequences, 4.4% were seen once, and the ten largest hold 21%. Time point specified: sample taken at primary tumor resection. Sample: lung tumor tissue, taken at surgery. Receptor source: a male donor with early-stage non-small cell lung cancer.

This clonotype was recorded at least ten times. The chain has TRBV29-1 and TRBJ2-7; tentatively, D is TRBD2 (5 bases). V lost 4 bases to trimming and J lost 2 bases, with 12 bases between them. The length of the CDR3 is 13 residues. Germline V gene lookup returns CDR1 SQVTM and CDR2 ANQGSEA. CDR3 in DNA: TGCAGCGTTGGGGAACTAGGTCCCTACGAGCAGTACTTC. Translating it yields CSVGELGPYEQYF.

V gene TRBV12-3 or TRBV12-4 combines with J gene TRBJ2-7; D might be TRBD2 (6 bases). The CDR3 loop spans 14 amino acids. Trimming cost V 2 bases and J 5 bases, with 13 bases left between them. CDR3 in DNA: TGTGCCAGCAGTTTATCAGGGAGGTACAACGAGCAGTACTTC. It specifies CASSLSGRYNEQYF.

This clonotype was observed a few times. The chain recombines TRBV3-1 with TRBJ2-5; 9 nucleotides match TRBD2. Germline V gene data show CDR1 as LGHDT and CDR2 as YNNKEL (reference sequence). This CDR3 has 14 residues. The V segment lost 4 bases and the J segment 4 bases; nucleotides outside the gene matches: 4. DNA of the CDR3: TGTGCCAGCAGCCTTTCTAGCGGGACAGAGACCCAGTACTTC. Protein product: CASSLSSGTETQYF.

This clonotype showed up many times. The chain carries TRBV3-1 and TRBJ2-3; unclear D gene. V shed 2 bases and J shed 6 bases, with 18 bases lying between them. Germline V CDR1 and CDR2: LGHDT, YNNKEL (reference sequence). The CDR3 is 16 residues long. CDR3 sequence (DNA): TGTGCCAGCAGCCAAACTGACGGCCTGCTAGGGGATACGCAGTATTTT. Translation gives CASSQTDGLLGDTQYF.

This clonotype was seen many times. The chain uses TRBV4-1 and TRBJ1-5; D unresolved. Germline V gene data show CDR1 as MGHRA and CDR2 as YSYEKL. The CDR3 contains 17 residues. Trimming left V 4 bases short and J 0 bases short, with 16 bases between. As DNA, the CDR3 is TGCGCCAGCAGCCGTCACCCCCAGGTATATAGCAATCAGCCCCAGCATTTT. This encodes CASSRHPQVYSNQPQHF.

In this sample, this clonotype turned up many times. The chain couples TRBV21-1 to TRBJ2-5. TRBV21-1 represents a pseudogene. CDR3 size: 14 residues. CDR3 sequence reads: CASSNWILQETQYF. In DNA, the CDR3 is TGTGCCAGCAGCAACTGGATTTTGCAAGAGACCCAGTACTTC.

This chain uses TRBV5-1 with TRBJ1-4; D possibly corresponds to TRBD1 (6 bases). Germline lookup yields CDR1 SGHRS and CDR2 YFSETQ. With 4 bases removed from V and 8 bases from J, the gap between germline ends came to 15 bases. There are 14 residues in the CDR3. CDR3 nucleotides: TGCGCCAGCAGCGCCCTAATGGGGGGCGAAAAACTGTTTTTT. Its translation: CASSALMGGEKLFF.

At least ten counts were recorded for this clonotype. The CDR3 DNA reads TGTGCCAGCAGCTCACCGACGGGGGAAGGGCCCCAGCATTTT. Amino acids: CASSSPTGEGPQHF. This chain connects TRBV7-9 to TRBJ1-5; TRBD1 is a possible D gene (5 bases). The germline V gene encodes CDR1 SEHNR and CDR2 FQNEAQ (reference sequence). The V end lost 4 bases, the J end lost 9 bases, and 16 bases lay between the germline ends. The CDR3 has 14 amino acids.

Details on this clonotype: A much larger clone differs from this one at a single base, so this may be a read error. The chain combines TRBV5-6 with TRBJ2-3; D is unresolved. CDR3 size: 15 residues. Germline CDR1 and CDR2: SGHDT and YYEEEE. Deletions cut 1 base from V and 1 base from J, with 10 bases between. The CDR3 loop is CASSLNGTGTDTQYF. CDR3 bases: TGTGCCAGCAGCTTGAATGGCACAGGCACAGATACGCAGTATTTT.

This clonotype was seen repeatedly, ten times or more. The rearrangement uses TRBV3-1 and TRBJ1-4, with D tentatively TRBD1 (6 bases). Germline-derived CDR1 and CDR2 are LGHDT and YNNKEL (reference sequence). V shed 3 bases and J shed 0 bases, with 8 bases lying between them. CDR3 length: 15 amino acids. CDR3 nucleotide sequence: TGTGCCAGCAGCCAGGGACACCCAACTAATGAAAAACTGTTTTTT. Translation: CASSQGHPTNEKLFF. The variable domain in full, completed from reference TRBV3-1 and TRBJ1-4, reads DTAVSQTPKYLVTQMGNDKSIKCEQNLGHDTMYWYKQDSKKFLKIMFSYNNKELIINETVPNRFSPKSPDKAHLNLHINSLELGDSAVYFCASSQGHPTNEKLFFGSGTQLSVL.

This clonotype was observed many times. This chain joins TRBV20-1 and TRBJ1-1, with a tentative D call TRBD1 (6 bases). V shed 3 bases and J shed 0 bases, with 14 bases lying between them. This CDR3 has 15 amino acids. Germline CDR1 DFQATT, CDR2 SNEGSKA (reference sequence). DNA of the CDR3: TGCAGTGCTAGGGGGGGACAACACCTGAACACTGAAGCTTTCTTT. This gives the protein CSARGGQHLNTEAFF.

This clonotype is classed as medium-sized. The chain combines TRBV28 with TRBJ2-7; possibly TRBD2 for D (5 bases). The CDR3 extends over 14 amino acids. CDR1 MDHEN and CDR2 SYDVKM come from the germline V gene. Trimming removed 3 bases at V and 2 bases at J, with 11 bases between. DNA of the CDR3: TGTGCCAGCAGTTTCTTTGACGGGACCTACGAGCAGTACTTC. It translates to CASSFFDGTYEQYF.

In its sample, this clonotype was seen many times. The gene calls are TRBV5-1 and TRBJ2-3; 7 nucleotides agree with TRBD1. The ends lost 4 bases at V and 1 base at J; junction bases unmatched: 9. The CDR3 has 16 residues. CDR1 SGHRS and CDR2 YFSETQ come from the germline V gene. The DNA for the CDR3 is TGCGCCAGCAGCAAACACCGACAGGGCCGCACAGATACGCAGTATTTT. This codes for CASSKHRQGRTDTQYF.

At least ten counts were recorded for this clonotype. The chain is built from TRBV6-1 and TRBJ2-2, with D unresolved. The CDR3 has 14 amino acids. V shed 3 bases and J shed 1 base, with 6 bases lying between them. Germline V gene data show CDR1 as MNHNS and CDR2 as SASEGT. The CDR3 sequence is CASSDPWNTGELFF. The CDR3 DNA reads TGTGCCAGCAGTGATCCCTGGAACACCGGGGAGCTGTTTTTT.

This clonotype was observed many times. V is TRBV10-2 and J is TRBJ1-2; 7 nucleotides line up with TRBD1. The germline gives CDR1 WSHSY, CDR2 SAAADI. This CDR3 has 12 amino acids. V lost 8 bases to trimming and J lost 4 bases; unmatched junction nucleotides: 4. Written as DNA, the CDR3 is TGCGCCAGCGCTAGGGACAGCTATGGCTACACCTTC. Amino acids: CASARDSYGYTF.

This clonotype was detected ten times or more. The CDR3 loop reads CSARNPTLEGQGLNEKLFF. The CDR3 nucleotides read TGCAGTGCTAGAAACCCTACGCTTGAAGGACAGGGGTTAAATGAAAAACTGTTTTTT. The chain couples TRBV20-1 to TRBJ1-4; 9 bases map to TRBD1. The CDR3 has 19 amino acids. Trimming at V came to 2 bases and at J to 5 bases, leaving 18 bases not matched to a gene. CDR1 is DFQATT, CDR2 SNEGSKA, per germline (reference sequence).

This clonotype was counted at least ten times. CDR3 nucleotide sequence: TGCGCCAGCAGCCAAGGACAGGGGGTCGCTGAAGCTTTCTTT. As protein: CASSQGQGVAEAFF. The chain couples TRBV4-1 to TRBJ1-1, with 9 bases matching TRBD1. Trimming took 1 base from V and 6 from J; bases not matched to a gene: 3. The CDR3 consists of 14 residues. Germline assignment: CDR1 MGHRA and CDR2 YSYEKL.

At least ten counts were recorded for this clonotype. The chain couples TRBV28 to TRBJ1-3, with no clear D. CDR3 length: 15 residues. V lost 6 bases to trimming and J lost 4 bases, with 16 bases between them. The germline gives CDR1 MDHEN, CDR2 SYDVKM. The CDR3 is CASSLVGRLGNTIYF. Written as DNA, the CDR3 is TGTGCCAGCAGCCTCGTCGGCCGGCTAGGAAACACCATATATTTT.

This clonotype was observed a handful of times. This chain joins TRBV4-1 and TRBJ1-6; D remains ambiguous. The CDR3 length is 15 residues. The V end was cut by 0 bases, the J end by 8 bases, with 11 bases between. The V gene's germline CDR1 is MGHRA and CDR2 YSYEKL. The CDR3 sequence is CASSQDTAEHSPLHF. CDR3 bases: TGCGCCAGCAGCCAAGATACCGCAGAGCATTCACCCCTCCACTTT.

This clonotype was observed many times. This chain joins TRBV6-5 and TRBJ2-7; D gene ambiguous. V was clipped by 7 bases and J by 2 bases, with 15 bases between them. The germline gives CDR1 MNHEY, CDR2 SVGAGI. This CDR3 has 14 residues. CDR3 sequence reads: CASTDPGGAYEQYF. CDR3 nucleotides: TGTGCCAGCACCGACCCCGGCGGTGCCTACGAGCAGTACTTC.

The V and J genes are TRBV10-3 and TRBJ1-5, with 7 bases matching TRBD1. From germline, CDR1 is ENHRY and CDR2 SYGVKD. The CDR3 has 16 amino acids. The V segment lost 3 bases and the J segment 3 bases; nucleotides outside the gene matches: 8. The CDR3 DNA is TGTGCCATCAGTGAACAAGGGGGCTATGTCAATCAGCCCCAGCATTTT. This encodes CAISEQGGYVNQPQHF.

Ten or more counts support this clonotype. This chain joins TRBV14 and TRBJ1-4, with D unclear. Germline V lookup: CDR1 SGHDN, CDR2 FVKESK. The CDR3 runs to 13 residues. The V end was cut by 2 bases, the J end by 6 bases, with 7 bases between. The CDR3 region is CASSQRGDEKLFF. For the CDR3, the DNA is TGTGCCAGCAGCCAACGGGGTGATGAAAAACTGTTTTTT.

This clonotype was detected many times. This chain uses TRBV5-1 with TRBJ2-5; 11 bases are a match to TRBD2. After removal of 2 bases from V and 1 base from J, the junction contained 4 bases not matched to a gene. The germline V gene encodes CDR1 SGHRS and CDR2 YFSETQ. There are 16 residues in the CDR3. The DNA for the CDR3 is TGCGCCAGCAGCTTTGGACTAGCGGGCCTCCAAGAGACCCAGTACTTC. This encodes CASSFGLAGLQETQYF.

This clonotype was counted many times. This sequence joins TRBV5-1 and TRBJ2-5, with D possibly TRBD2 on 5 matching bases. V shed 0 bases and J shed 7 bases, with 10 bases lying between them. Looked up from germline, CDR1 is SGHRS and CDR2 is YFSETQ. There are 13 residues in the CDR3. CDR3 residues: CASSLDGGGTQYF. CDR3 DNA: TGCGCCAGCAGCTTGGACGGAGGTGGGACCCAGTACTTC.

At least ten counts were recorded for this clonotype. The CDR3 nucleotides read TGTGCCAGCAGAGTTGACACCTACGAGCAGTACTTC. This gives the protein CASRVDTYEQYF. The chain joins TRBV28 to TRBJ2-7; D gene unclear. The CDR3 is 12 residues long. CDR1 and CDR2 from the germline V gene are MDHEN and SYDVKM. Trimming shortened V by 6 bases and J by 2 bases, and 8 bases separated the two germline ends.

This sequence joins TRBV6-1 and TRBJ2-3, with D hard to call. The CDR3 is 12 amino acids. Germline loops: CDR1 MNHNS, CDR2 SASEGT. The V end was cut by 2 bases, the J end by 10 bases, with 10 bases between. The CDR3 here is CASSELLTAQYF. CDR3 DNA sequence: TGTGCCAGCAGTGAACTTCTTACGGCGCAGTATTTT.

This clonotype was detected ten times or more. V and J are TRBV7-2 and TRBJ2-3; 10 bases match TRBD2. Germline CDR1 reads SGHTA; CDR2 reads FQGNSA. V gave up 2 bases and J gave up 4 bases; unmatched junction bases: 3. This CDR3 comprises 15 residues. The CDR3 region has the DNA TGTGCCAGCAGCTTACTAGCGGGAGTCTCAGATACGCAGTATTTT. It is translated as CASSLLAGVSDTQYF.

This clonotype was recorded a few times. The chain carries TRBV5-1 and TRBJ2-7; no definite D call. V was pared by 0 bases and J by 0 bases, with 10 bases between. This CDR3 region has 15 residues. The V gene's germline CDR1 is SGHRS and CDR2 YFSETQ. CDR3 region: CASSLAAVSSYEQYF. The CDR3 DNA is TGCGCCAGCAGCTTGGCCGCGGTAAGCTCCTACGAGCAGTACTTC.

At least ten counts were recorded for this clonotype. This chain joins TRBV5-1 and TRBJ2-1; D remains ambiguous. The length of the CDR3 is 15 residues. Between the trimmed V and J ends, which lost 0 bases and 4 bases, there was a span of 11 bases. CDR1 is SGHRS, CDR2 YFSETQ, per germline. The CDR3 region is CASSLDSLRYNEQFF. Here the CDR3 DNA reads TGCGCCAGCAGCTTGGACTCCCTCAGGTACAATGAGCAGTTCTTC. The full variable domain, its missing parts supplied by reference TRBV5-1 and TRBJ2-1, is KAGVTQTPRYLIKTRGQQVTLSCSPISGHRSVSWYQQTPGQGLQFLFEYFSETQRNKGNFPGRFSGRQFSNSRSEMNVSTLELGDSALYLCASSLDSLRYNEQFFGPGTRLTVL.